This TCR beta chain was identified in a study of T cells in narcolepsy. Turning to the study itself: Donors had narcolepsy type 1 or type 2, or were healthy controls.

The CDR3 is made up of 13 amino acids. Per the germline V gene, CDR1 is MNHEY and CDR2 is SVGAGI. Trimming at V came to 6 bases and at J to 4 bases, leaving 4 bases not matched to a gene. Turning to this clone: Its antigen remains unknown.

Whole-study findings and limits: No autoreactive T cell clone sequences appeared in some memory CD4+ repertoires. Blood of same and different patients, but not healthy controls, reportedly held recurring autoreactive clonotypes. Same-patient CSF and blood CD4+ T cell clonotypes included HCRT-specific and TRIB2-specific autoreactive ones.

The repertoire was sequenced with immunoSEQ multiplex PCR; TCRdb's copy has only in-frame clones and lacks some. The sample yields some 29,000 clones, about 89% seen once. Sequenced: memory (CD45RA-) CD4+ T cells from blood. The receptor was derived from a human donor in good health. J is TRBJ1-2 and V is TRBV6-5, with 8 bases identical to TRBD1. CDR3 nucleotides: TGTGCCAGCAGACCACAGGGGGTCTATGGCTACACCTTC. It yields the protein CASRPQGVYGYTF.